The T cell receptor (beta chain) under discussion was sequenced for a study of blood T cell repertoires in COVID-19. Study background: Samples taken during acute and convalescent COVID-19 were collected in the United States, Italy and Spain.

Some clones are missing from TCRdb's copy, which holds only in-frame ones; the method was immunoSEQ multiplex PCR. Altogether a few hundred thousand clones are present, over 75% being singletons, with the ten largest covering over 8%. Participants were aged 18 to 89 years, lived in around 22 US areas, and enrolled virtually. Membership in each cohort depended on participant-reported clinical history. CDR1 is SGHDN, CDR2 FVKESK, per germline. CDR3 length equals 13 residues. The V end lost 0 bases, the J end lost 7 bases, and 4 bases lay between the germline ends. The source of this sequence is a woman between 40 and 55 years old who had recovered from COVID-19. Sequencing input: PBMCs or T cells enriched from blood (not recorded which). This sequence joins TRBV14 and TRBJ1-6; no clear D gene. As DNA, the CDR3 is TGTGCCAGCAGCCAAGACAGAAATTCACCCCTCCACTTT. Its protein is CASSQDRNSPLHF.